This T cell receptor beta chain was sequenced during a study of neurological immune-mediated disorders. Study-level information: In a group of roughly 34 multiple sclerosis patients, approximately 30 had the relapsing-remitting type and 3 had the secondary progressive type.

The CDR3 sequence is 16 residues long. Germline values: CDR1 DFQATT, CDR2 SNEGSKA (reference sequence). V shed 1 base, J shed 2 bases, and the junction held 3 bases outside the gene matches. cDNA synthesis was performed by 5'RACE with 10-nucleotide random UMIs. A single run covered 15-18 subjects with over 170 million TCR-beta sequences. TCRdb itself ran the 5' RACE reads through MiXCR, one entry per CDR3 protein. The sample carries some 80,000 distinct CDR3 sequences, 4.5% to 7.5% recorded once. Time point denoted: longitudinal time-point 2. The unsorted libraries had their origin in 2 million PBMCs stored at -80 C. This clonotype was detected ten times or more.

The source of this sequence is a woman in her sixties with multiple sclerosis. Sequencing was carried out using PBMCs. The chain employs TRBV20-1 and TRBJ2-3; 13 bases line up with TRBD2. The CDR3 region has the DNA TGCAGTGCTAGAGTGGGACTAGCGGGGAACACAGATACGCAGTATTTT. It translates to CSARVGLAGNTDTQYF.